These T cell receptor beta chains were read from a single sample in a study of tumor-infiltrating lymphocytes in localized non-small cell lung cancer. The data were produced by immunoSEQ multiplex PCR, yet TCRdb's version contains in-frame clones alone and is incomplete. The table has about 14,000 clones, approximately 70% seen once. The sequenced sample was lung tumor tissue. Receptors were obtained from a human donor with non-small cell lung cancer. CDR3s include the opening cysteine and the closing phenylalanine or tryptophan. The order of the fields is J gene, D gene, clone size, V gene, CDR3 protein, CDR3 DNA. A D gene is named only where the DNA matches it firmly. Clone size is not always given. Where it is, it says once, few, many or a class for expanded clones.

J gene: TRBJ2-5; D gene: .; clone size: .; V gene: TRBV11-2; CDR3 protein: CASSLGEETQYF; CDR3 DNA: TGTGCCAGCAGCTTGGGGGAAGAGACCCAGTACTTC
J gene: TRBJ2-2; D gene: .; clone size: medium-sized; V gene: TRBV4-2; CDR3 protein: CASSRFGTGELFF; CDR3 DNA: TGTGCCAGCAGCCGATTTGGCACCGGGGAGCTGTTTTTT
J gene: TRBJ1-6; D gene: .; clone size: .; V gene: TRBV18; CDR3 protein: CASSPRDVDNSPLHF; CDR3 DNA: TGTGCCAGCTCACCACGGGACGTAGATAATTCACCCCTCCACTTT
J gene: TRBJ2-2; D gene: TRBD1; clone size: .; V gene: TRBV12-5; CDR3 protein: CASGSSAGTGYAGELFF; CDR3 DNA: TGTGCTAGTGGTTCGTCAGCAGGGACAGGGTACGCCGGGGAGCTGTTTTTT
J gene: TRBJ2-5; D gene: .; clone size: .; V gene: TRBV10-2; CDR3 protein: CASRDPLGSQYF; CDR3 DNA: TGCGCCAGCAGGGATCCCCTAGGGAGCCAGTACTTC
J gene: TRBJ2-7; D gene: .; clone size: .; V gene: TRBV28; CDR3 protein: CASLKWNSYEQYF; CDR3 DNA: TGTGCCAGTCTAAAATGGAACTCCTACGAGCAGTACTTC
J gene: TRBJ2-7; D gene: TRBD1; clone size: once; V gene: TRBV28; CDR3 protein: CASSFSDRLSYEQYF; CDR3 DNA: TGTGCCAGCAGTTTTTCGGACAGGCTCTCCTACGAGCAGTACTTC
J gene: TRBJ2-7; D gene: TRBD1; clone size: .; V gene: TRBV7-8; CDR3 protein: CASSSGTGPYEQYF; CDR3 DNA: TGTGCCAGCAGCTCCGGGACAGGGCCCTACGAGCAGTACTTC
J gene: TRBJ2-2; D gene: TRBD2; clone size: medium-sized; V gene: TRBV27; CDR3 protein: CASSPFGAGGGTGELFF; CDR3 DNA: TGTGCCAGCAGTCCATTCGGGGCGGGAGGCGGCACCGGGGAGCTGTTTTTT
J gene: TRBJ2-1; D gene: .; clone size: .; V gene: TRBV4-1; CDR3 protein: CASSQGLVNEQFF; CDR3 DNA: TGCGCCAGCAGCCAAGGTCTGGTCAATGAGCAGTTCTTC
J gene: TRBJ1-2; D gene: .; clone size: .; V gene: TRBV14; CDR3 protein: CASSLFSGTNYGYTF; CDR3 DNA: TGTGCCAGCAGCCTCTTCTCCGGGACAAACTATGGCTACACCTTC
J gene: TRBJ2-1; D gene: TRBD2; clone size: .; V gene: TRBV6-5; CDR3 protein: CASTQSGRGANEQFF; CDR3 DNA: TGTGCCAGCACCCAGTCAGGGCGGGGGGCCAATGAGCAGTTCTTC
J gene: TRBJ2-2; D gene: TRBD2; clone size: .; V gene: TRBV5-1; CDR3 protein: CASSFGLATNTGELFF; CDR3 DNA: TGCGCCAGCAGCTTCGGACTAGCGACGAACACCGGGGAGCTGTTTTTT
J gene: TRBJ2-7; D gene: TRBD2; clone size: .; V gene: TRBV11-2; CDR3 protein: CASSLAGGSYEQYF; CDR3 DNA: TGTGCCAGCAGCTTAGCGGGGGGCTCCTACGAGCAGTACTTC
J gene: TRBJ2-1; D gene: .; clone size: .; V gene: TRBV4-3; CDR3 protein: CASSQDPGLRGNEQFF; CDR3 DNA: TGCGCCAGCAGCCAAGATCCCGGCCTGAGGGGGAATGAGCAGTTCTTC
J gene: TRBJ2-1; D gene: TRBD2; clone size: once; V gene: TRBV27; CDR3 protein: CASSSTPGLAINEQFF; CDR3 DNA: TGTGCCAGCAGCTCCACCCCAGGACTAGCGATTAATGAGCAGTTCTTC
J gene: TRBJ2-1; D gene: TRBD2; clone size: .; V gene: TRBV4-2; CDR3 protein: CASSQDSGGAYNEQFF; CDR3 DNA: TGTGCCAGCAGCCAAGATAGCGGGGGGGCCTACAATGAGCAGTTCTTC
J gene: TRBJ2-1; D gene: .; clone size: .; V gene: TRBV2; CDR3 protein: CASSDGRGNYNEQFF; CDR3 DNA: TGTGCCAGCAGTGATGGGCGGGGAAACTACAATGAGCAGTTCTTC
J gene: TRBJ1-1; D gene: TRBD1; clone size: .; V gene: TRBV7-9; CDR3 protein: CASSAAGGTEAFF; CDR3 DNA: TGTGCCAGCAGCGCCGCAGGGGGAACTGAAGCTTTCTTT
J gene: TRBJ1-1; D gene: .; clone size: few; V gene: TRBV10-1; CDR3 protein: CASKGTEAFF; CDR3 DNA: TGCGCCAGCAAGGGCACTGAAGCTTTCTTT
J gene: TRBJ2-3; D gene: .; clone size: .; V gene: TRBV19; CDR3 protein: CASSIGSVNTQYF; CDR3 DNA: TGTGCCAGTAGTATCGGGAGTGTAAATACGCAGTATTTT
J gene: TRBJ1-1; D gene: .; clone size: once; V gene: TRBV28; CDR3 protein: CASSIQTGGRPRAFF; CDR3 DNA: TGTGCCAGCAGTATTCAGACAGGCGGGAGACCTAGGGCTTTCTTT
J gene: TRBJ2-3; D gene: .; clone size: medium-sized; V gene: TRBV10-1; CDR3 protein: CASTKGTSLTDTQYF; CDR3 DNA: TGCGCCAGCACCAAGGGCACTAGCCTCACAGATACGCAGTATTTT
J gene: TRBJ2-3; D gene: TRBD2; clone size: .; V gene: TRBV5-6; CDR3 protein: CASSLRTSGVRSTDTQYF; CDR3 DNA: TGTGCCAGCAGCTTGCGGACTAGCGGGGTAAGGAGCACAGATACGCAGTATTTT
J gene: TRBJ2-7; D gene: .; clone size: .; V gene: TRBV10-3; CDR3 protein: CAISDKPGAPYEQYF; CDR3 DNA: TGTGCCATCAGTGATAAGCCAGGGGCCCCCTACGAGCAGTACTTC
J gene: TRBJ2-1; D gene: .; clone size: .; V gene: TRBV5-4; CDR3 protein: CASSLARTIDNEQFF; CDR3 DNA: TGTGCCAGCAGCTTGGCGCGGACAATAGACAATGAGCAGTTCTTC
J gene: TRBJ1-3; D gene: .; clone size: .; V gene: TRBV7-2; CDR3 protein: CASSFDRSSGNTIYF; CDR3 DNA: TGTGCCAGCAGCTTCGACAGGAGCTCTGGAAACACCATATATTTT
J gene: TRBJ2-3; D gene: TRBD2; clone size: .; V gene: TRBV5-4; CDR3 protein: CASSRRGGGEDTQYF; CDR3 DNA: TGTGCCAGCAGCCGGCGGGGGGGAGGAGAAGATACGCAGTATTTT
J gene: TRBJ2-6; D gene: .; clone size: .; V gene: TRBV25-1; CDR3 protein: CASSAAVSGANVLTF; CDR3 DNA: TGTGCCAGCAGTGCTGCGGTCTCTGGGGCCAACGTCCTGACTTTC
J gene: TRBJ1-2; D gene: .; clone size: once; V gene: TRBV27; CDR3 protein: CASSLLGARGVGGYTF; CDR3 DNA: TGTGCCAGCAGTTTATTAGGGGCTAGGGGAGTAGGTGGCTACACCTTC
J gene: TRBJ1-6; D gene: .; clone size: .; V gene: TRBV27; CDR3 protein: CASSPGQPLGPLHF; CDR3 DNA: TGTGCCAGCAGCCCCGGGCAGCCCCTTGGACCCCTCCACTTT
J gene: TRBJ2-3; D gene: .; clone size: .; V gene: TRBV28; CDR3 protein: CASSPGVDTQYF; CDR3 DNA: TGTGCCAGCAGTCCAGGCGTGGATACGCAGTATTTT
J gene: TRBJ2-5; D gene: .; clone size: medium-sized; V gene: TRBV10-2; CDR3 protein: CASSVGPLLQETQYF; CDR3 DNA: TGCGCCAGCAGCGTAGGACCGCTCCTCCAAGAGACCCAGTACTTC
J gene: TRBJ1-1; D gene: .; clone size: .; V gene: TRBV11-2; CDR3 protein: CASSQPYGNTEAFF; CDR3 DNA: TGTGCCAGCAGCCAGCCTTATGGGAACACTGAAGCTTTCTTT
J gene: TRBJ2-3; D gene: .; clone size: .; V gene: TRBV9; CDR3 protein: CASSVAGTLLTDTQYF; CDR3 DNA: TGTGCCAGCAGCGTGGCCGGGACACTTTTAACAGATACGCAGTATTTT
J gene: TRBJ1-2; D gene: .; clone size: .; V gene: TRBV28; CDR3 protein: CASSLGYREGYGYTF; CDR3 DNA: TGTGCCAGCAGTTTAGGGTACAGGGAGGGCTATGGCTACACCTTC
J gene: TRBJ2-3; D gene: TRBD2; clone size: .; V gene: TRBV4-3; CDR3 protein: CASSHLGGGARTDTQYF; CDR3 DNA: TGCGCCAGCAGCCACCTTGGCGGGGGGGCCCGCACAGATACGCAGTATTTT
J gene: TRBJ1-3; D gene: .; clone size: .; V gene: TRBV7-2; CDR3 protein: CASRRGGMGSGNTIYF; CDR3 DNA: TGTGCCAGTAGACGGGGGGGGATGGGGTCTGGAAACACCATATATTTT
J gene: TRBJ2-5; D gene: TRBD1; clone size: .; V gene: TRBV5-1; CDR3 protein: CASSLGTVETQYF; CDR3 DNA: TGCGCCAGCAGCCTCGGGACAGTTGAGACCCAGTACTTC
J gene: TRBJ2-2; D gene: TRBD1; clone size: .; V gene: TRBV5-1; CDR3 protein: CASSSGQRNTGELFF; CDR3 DNA: TGCGCCAGCAGCTCGGGACAGAGGAACACCGGGGAGCTGTTTTTT
J gene: TRBJ1-3; D gene: .; clone size: .; V gene: TRBV7-9; CDR3 protein: CASSLDAGNTIYF; CDR3 DNA: TGTGCCAGCAGCCTAGACGCTGGAAACACCATATATTTT
J gene: TRBJ2-6; D gene: .; clone size: .; V gene: TRBV7-6; CDR3 protein: CASSPQGSGANVLTF; CDR3 DNA: TGTGCCAGCAGCCCCCAGGGCTCTGGGGCCAACGTCCTGACTTTC